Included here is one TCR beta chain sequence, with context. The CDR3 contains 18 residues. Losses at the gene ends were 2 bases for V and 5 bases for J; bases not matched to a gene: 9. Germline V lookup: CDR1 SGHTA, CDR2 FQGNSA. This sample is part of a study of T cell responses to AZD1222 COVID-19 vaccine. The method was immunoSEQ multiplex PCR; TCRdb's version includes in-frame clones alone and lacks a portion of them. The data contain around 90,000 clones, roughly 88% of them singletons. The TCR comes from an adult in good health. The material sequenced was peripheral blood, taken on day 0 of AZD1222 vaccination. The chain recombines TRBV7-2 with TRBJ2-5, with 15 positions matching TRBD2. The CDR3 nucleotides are TGTGCCAGCAGCTTATCTTGGACTAGCGGGGGGGCCAGGGAGACCCAGTACTTC. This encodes CASSLSWTSGGARETQYF.